A selection of T cell receptor beta chains follows, all from one sample in a study of blood T cells in healthy people across ages. MiXCR, applied by TCRdb to the 5' RACE reads, yields one record per CDR3 protein. The data hold around 1.7 million distinct CDR3 sequences, with roughly 28% observed a single time. Sequenced material: blood. These receptors were obtained from a woman aged 25 to 39 in good health. CDR3s include the opening cysteine and the closing phenylalanine or tryptophan. D genes are given only for firm matches. Clone size is given for some rows only: seen once, a few or many times, or a class if the clone is expanded.

clone size | D gene | J gene | V gene | CDR3 protein | CDR3 DNA
many | . | TRBJ1-4 | TRBV4-1 | CASSLTVNNEKLFF | TGCGCCAGCAGCCTGACGGTCAATAATGAAAAACTGTTTTTT
. | . | TRBJ2-5 | TRBV20-1 | CSARNLETQDF | TGCAGTGCCAGGAATTTGGAGACCCAGGACTTC
. | . | TRBJ2-5 | TRBV4-3 | CSSSRKLQSLQETQYF | TGCTCCAGCAGCCGAAAATTACAGAGCCTTCAAGAGACCCAGTACTTC
. | . | TRBJ2-3 | TRBV12-3/TRBV12-4 | CASMVLTGGTDTQYF | TGTGCCAGCATGGTACTAACGGGCGGGACAGATACGCAGTATTTT
. | . | TRBJ2-7 | TRBV5-1 | CASSESQPVDEQYF | TGCGCCAGCAGCGAATCCCAACCGGTCGACGAGCAGTACTTC
few | TRBD1 | TRBJ1-4 | TRBV20-1 | CSARHVQGGDEKLFF | TGCAGTGCTAGACACGTACAGGGGGGAGATGAAAAACTGTTTTTT
many | . | TRBJ2-4 | TRBV29-1 | CSATESFSGLAKNIQYF | TGCAGCGCCACTGAGAGTTTTAGCGGACTAGCCAAAAACATTCAGTACTTC
few | TRBD1 | TRBJ2-3 | TRBV29-1 | CSVHDRERRYF | TGCAGCGTTCACGACAGGGAAAGGCGGTATTTT
. | TRBD1 | TRBJ1-4 | TRBV2 | CASSETSRGEKLFF | TGTGCCAGCAGTGAAACCAGCAGGGGGGAAAAACTGTTTTTT
. | . | TRBJ1-2 | TRBV28 | CASSLLSDGYTF | TGTGCCAGCAGTTTATTATCCGATGGCTACACCTTC
few | . | TRBJ1-3 | TRBV28 | CASSPAAQGGNTIYF | TGTGCCAGCAGCCCCGCTGCCCAGGGCGGAAACACCATATATTTT
. | TRBD2 | TRBJ2-2 | TRBV6-5 | CASSLTSGGPGELFF | TGTGCCAGCAGTTTGACTAGCGGGGGGCCCGGGGAGCTGTTTTTT
few | . | TRBJ1-1 | TRBV3-1 | CASRSHGGRTEAFF | TGTGCCAGCAGGTCTCACGGGGGAAGGACTGAAGCTTTCTTT
. | . | TRBJ1-5 | TRBV6-2/TRBV6-3 | CASSYSRWGSQPQHF | TGTGCCAGCAGTTACTCGCGGTGGGGGAGTCAGCCCCAGCATTTT
. | . | TRBJ1-5 | TRBV20-1 | CSARRDAERTNRPQHF | TGCAGTGCTAGAAGGGATGCGGAACGAACCAATCGGCCCCAGCATTTT
. | . | TRBJ2-2 | TRBV7-2 | CASSPRRQGISGELFF | TGTGCCAGCAGCCCTAGGAGGCAGGGGATATCCGGGGAGCTGTTTTTT
. | . | TRBJ1-1 | TRBV7-9 | CASSWRSNTEAFF | TGTGCCAGCAGCTGGCGATCGAACACTGAAGCTTTCTTT
many | . | TRBJ2-1 | TRBV7-9 | CASSLDQAPSYNEQFF | TGTGCCAGCAGCTTAGATCAAGCGCCCTCCTACAATGAGCAGTTCTTC
. | . | TRBJ1-4 | TRBV20-1 | CSARDRGGGLFF | TGCAGTGCTAGAGATCGGGGGGGAGGACTGTTTTTT
many | TRBD2 | TRBJ2-5 | TRBV20-1 | CSARLAGVQETQYF | TGCAGCGCCAGACTAGCGGGGGTCCAAGAGACCCAGTACTTC
. | . | TRBJ2-3 | TRBV5-1 | CASSLGGAVTDTQYF | TGCGCCAGCAGCTTGGGGGGGGCGGTCACAGATACGCAGTATTTT
. | . | TRBJ2-2 | TRBV29-1 | CSVERWPGELFF | TGCAGCGTTGAAAGGTGGCCCGGGGAGCTGTTTTTT
few | TRBD1 | TRBJ2-5 | TRBV6-5 | CASSLWDRGLRETQYF | TGTGCCAGCAGTTTGTGGGACAGGGGGCTTCGAGAGACCCAGTACTTC
. | TRBD2 | TRBJ2-3 | TRBV6-6 | CASSYGSGGDTDTQYF | TGTGCCAGCAGTTACGGTAGCGGGGGCGACACAGATACGCAGTATTTT
. | . | TRBJ2-3 | TRBV7-9 | CASSSPRGTTRGPDTQYF | TGTGCCAGCAGCTCCCCCAGGGGCACGACAAGGGGACCAGATACGCAGTATTTT
. | . | TRBJ1-2 | TRBV6-6 | CVSSYSRRTSNYGYTF | TGTGTCAGCAGTTACTCGAGGCGCACGTCTAACTATGGCTACACCTTC
. | . | TRBJ1-1 | TRBV29-1 | CSVDPSENTEAFF | TGCAGCGTTGATCCGTCTGAGAACACTGAAGCTTTCTTT
many | . | TRBJ2-5 | TRBV10-1 | CASSDRIGETQYF | TGCGCCAGCAGTGACCGGATTGGGGAGACCCAGTACTTC
. | . | TRBJ2-3 | TRBV30 | CAWRGKEGSTDTQYF | TGTGCCTGGAGAGGGAAAGAGGGGTCCACAGATACGCAGTATTTT
. | . | TRBJ1-5 | TRBV28 | CASTPGGPSNQPQHF | TGTGCCAGCACCCCAGGAGGACCTAGCAATCAGCCCCAGCATTTT
. | . | TRBJ2-7 | TRBV29-1 | CSVEDGGGHEQYF | TGCAGCGTTGAAGACGGCGGGGGCCACGAGCAGTACTTC
. | . | TRBJ2-3 | TRBV7-2 | CASSPSPGLLTDTQYF | TGTGCCAGCAGCCCCTCCCCGGGACTCCTTACAGATACGCAGTATTTT